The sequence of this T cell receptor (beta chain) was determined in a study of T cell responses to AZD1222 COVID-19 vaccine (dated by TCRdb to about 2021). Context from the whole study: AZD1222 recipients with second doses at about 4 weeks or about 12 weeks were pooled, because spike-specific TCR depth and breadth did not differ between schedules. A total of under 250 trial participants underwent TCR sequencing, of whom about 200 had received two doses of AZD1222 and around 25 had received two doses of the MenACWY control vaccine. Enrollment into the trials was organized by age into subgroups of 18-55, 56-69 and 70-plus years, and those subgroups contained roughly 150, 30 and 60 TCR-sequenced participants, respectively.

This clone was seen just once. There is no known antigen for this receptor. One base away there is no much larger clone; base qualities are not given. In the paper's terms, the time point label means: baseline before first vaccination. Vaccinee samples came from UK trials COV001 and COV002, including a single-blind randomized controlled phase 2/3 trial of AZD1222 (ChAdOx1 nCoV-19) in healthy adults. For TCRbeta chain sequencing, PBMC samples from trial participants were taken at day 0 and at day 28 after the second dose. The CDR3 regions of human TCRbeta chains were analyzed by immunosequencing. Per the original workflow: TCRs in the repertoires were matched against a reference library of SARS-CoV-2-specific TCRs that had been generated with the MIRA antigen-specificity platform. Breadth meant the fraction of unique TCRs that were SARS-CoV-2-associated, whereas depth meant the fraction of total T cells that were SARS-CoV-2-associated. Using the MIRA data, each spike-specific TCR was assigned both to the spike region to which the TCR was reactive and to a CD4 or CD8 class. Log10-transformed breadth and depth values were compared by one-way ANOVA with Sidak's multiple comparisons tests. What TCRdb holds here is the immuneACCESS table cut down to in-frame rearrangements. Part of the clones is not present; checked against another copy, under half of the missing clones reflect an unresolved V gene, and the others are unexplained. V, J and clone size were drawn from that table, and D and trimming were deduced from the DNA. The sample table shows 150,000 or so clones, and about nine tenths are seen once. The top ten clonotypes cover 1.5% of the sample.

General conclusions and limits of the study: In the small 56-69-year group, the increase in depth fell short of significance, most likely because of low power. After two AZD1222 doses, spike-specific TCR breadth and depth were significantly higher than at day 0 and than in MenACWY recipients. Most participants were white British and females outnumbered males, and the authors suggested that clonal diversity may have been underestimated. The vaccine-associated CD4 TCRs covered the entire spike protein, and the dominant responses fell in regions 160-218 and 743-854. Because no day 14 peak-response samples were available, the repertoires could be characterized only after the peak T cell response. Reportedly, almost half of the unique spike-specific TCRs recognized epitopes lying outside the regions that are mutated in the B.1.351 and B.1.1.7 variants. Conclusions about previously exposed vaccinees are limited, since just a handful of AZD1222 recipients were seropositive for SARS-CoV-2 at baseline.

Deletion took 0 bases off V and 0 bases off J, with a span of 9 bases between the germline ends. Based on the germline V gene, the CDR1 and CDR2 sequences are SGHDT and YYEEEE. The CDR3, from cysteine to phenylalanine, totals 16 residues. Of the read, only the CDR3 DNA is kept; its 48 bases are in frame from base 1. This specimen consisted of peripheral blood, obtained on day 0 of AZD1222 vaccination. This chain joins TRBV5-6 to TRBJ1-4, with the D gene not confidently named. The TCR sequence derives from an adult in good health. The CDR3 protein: CASSLAGRATNEKLFF. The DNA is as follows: TGTGCCAGCAGCTTGGCCGGGCGAGCAACTAATGAAAAACTGTTTTTT.